Listed below are T cell receptor beta chains from one sample, sequenced in a study of control samples from healthy donors and cancer patients. Profiled with immunoSEQ multiplex PCR; TCRdb holds only in-frame clones, not every one. The sample has approximately 88,000 clones, approximately 93% seen once. The sequenced material came from blood. The receptors derive from a woman aged 30 to 39 in good health. The CDR3 runs from the conserved cysteine through the conserved F or W. The D gene is left open where the match is weak. Rows give clone size only sometimes, using once, few, many, or a class for an expanded clone.

d_gene: -; v_gene: TRBV4-1; j_gene: TRBJ1-3; abundance: once; CDR3aa: CASCASDSGNTIHF; CDR3nt: TGCGCCAGCTGCGCTTCGGACAGTGGAAACACCATACATTTT
d_gene: -; v_gene: TRBV25-1; j_gene: TRBJ1-2; abundance: -; CDR3aa: CASSGTVVHGYTF; CDR3nt: TGTGCCAGCAGTGGGACAGTCGTTCATGGCTACACCTTC
d_gene: -; v_gene: TRBV28; j_gene: TRBJ2-7; abundance: -; CDR3aa: CASTWAGSYEQYF; CDR3nt: TGTGCCAGCACCTGGGCAGGATCCTACGAGCAGTACTTC
d_gene: -; v_gene: TRBV5-1; j_gene: TRBJ2-7; abundance: -; CDR3aa: CASSLEHSYEQYF; CDR3nt: TGCGCCAGCAGCTTGGAACATTCCTACGAGCAGTACTTC
d_gene: -; v_gene: TRBV27; j_gene: TRBJ1-6; abundance: -; CDR3aa: CASSLSAGTLRNNSPLHF; CDR3nt: TGTGCCAGCAGTTTAAGTGCAGGCACACTAAGGAATAATTCACCCCTCCACTTT
d_gene: -; v_gene: TRBV19; j_gene: TRBJ1-5; abundance: -; CDR3aa: CASSISSSGVQPQHF; CDR3nt: TGTGCCAGTAGTATATCTTCTTCGGGGGTTCAGCCCCAGCATTTT
d_gene: TRBD2; v_gene: TRBV11-2; j_gene: TRBJ2-3; abundance: -; CDR3aa: CASSLDASGRADTQYF; CDR3nt: TGTGCCAGCAGCTTAGATGCTAGCGGGAGGGCAGATACGCAGTATTTT
d_gene: -; v_gene: TRBV10-3; j_gene: TRBJ1-1; abundance: few; CDR3aa: CAISESQEMGEAFF; CDR3nt: TGTGCCATCAGTGAGTCGCAGGAAATGGGTGAAGCTTTCTTT
d_gene: -; v_gene: TRBV3-1/TRBV3-2; j_gene: TRBJ1-1; abundance: -; CDR3aa: CASSQFVGTEAFF; CDR3nt: TGTGCCAGCAGCCAATTCGTCGGTACTGAAGCTTTCTTT
d_gene: -; v_gene: TRBV11-1; j_gene: TRBJ2-2; abundance: -; CDR3aa: CASSLVSTTGELFF; CDR3nt: TGTGCCAGCAGCTTAGTATCTACTACCGGGGAGCTGTTTTTT
d_gene: -; v_gene: TRBV3-1/TRBV3-2; j_gene: TRBJ2-7; abundance: -; CDR3aa: CASSQVPYEQYF; CDR3nt: TGTGCCAGCAGCCAAGTGCCCTACGAGCAGTACTTC
d_gene: -; v_gene: TRBV7-9; j_gene: TRBJ2-1; abundance: -; CDR3aa: CASSLGLVGDEQFF; CDR3nt: TGTGCCAGCAGCTTAGGTCTTGTGGGAGATGAGCAGTTCTTC
d_gene: -; v_gene: TRBV4-2; j_gene: TRBJ1-4; abundance: once; CDR3aa: CASSQVGQSNEKLFF; CDR3nt: TGTGCCAGCAGCCAAGTAGGGCAGTCTAATGAAAAACTGTTTTTT
d_gene: TRBD1; v_gene: TRBV19; j_gene: TRBJ1-1; abundance: once; CDR3aa: CASATGKSTEAFF; CDR3nt: TGTGCCAGTGCGACAGGGAAGAGCACTGAAGCTTTCTTT
d_gene: -; v_gene: TRBV24-1; j_gene: TRBJ2-7; abundance: -; CDR3aa: CATSDDDSYEQYF; CDR3nt: TGTGCCACCAGTGACGACGACTCCTACGAGCAGTACTTC
d_gene: -; v_gene: TRBV4-2; j_gene: TRBJ1-2; abundance: -; CDR3aa: CASSQDLRVNYGYTF; CDR3nt: TGTGCCAGCAGCCAAGATTTGCGGGTAAACTATGGCTACACCTTC
d_gene: -; v_gene: TRBV11-2; j_gene: TRBJ2-7; abundance: -; CDR3aa: CASSFLSGGLNEQYF; CDR3nt: TGTGCCAGCAGCTTTCTGTCTGGGGGCCTCAACGAGCAGTACTTC
d_gene: -; v_gene: TRBV6-2/TRBV6-3; j_gene: TRBJ1-3; abundance: -; CDR3aa: CASSSRQSGNTIYF; CDR3nt: TGTGCCAGCAGTAGTAGGCAGAGTGGAAACACCATATATTTT
d_gene: -; v_gene: TRBV19; j_gene: TRBJ1-3; abundance: -; CDR3aa: CASSNPWRAGHYSGNTIYF; CDR3nt: TGTGCCAGTAGTAACCCCTGGCGGGCAGGTCATTACTCTGGAAACACCATATATTTT
d_gene: TRBD1; v_gene: TRBV10-1; j_gene: TRBJ2-7; abundance: -; CDR3aa: CASSGPGSGTGGYEQYF; CDR3nt: TGCGCCAGCAGTGGACCGGGTTCTGGGACAGGGGGCTACGAGCAGTACTTC
d_gene: -; v_gene: TRBV5-1; j_gene: TRBJ1-1; abundance: -; CDR3aa: CASSLGQNTGKAFF; CDR3nt: TGCGCCAGCAGCTTAGGCCAGAACACTGGGAAGGCTTTCTTT
d_gene: -; v_gene: TRBV19; j_gene: TRBJ2-4; abundance: -; CDR3aa: CASSIASRGANIQYF; CDR3nt: TGTGCCAGTAGTATCGCGAGTAGAGGGGCAAACATTCAGTACTTC
d_gene: -; v_gene: TRBV6-6; j_gene: TRBJ1-4; abundance: -; CDR3aa: CASSYSQGMGNEKLFF; CDR3nt: TGTGCCAGCAGTTACTCGCAGGGTATGGGGAATGAAAAACTGTTTTTT
d_gene: TRBD2; v_gene: TRBV4-1; j_gene: TRBJ2-7; abundance: -; CDR3aa: CASSQDSSGRSYEQYF; CDR3nt: TGCGCCAGCAGCCAAGATTCCAGCGGGAGGTCCTACGAGCAGTACTTC
d_gene: -; v_gene: TRBV11-2; j_gene: TRBJ1-1; abundance: -; CDR3aa: CASTIRGGRGTEAFF; CDR3nt: TGTGCCAGCACCATACGGGGGGGGCGGGGTACTGAAGCTTTCTTT
d_gene: -; v_gene: TRBV5-1; j_gene: TRBJ1-1; abundance: -; CDR3aa: CASSLGDGNTEAFF; CDR3nt: TGCGCCAGCAGCTTGGGGGACGGAAACACTGAAGCTTTCTTT
d_gene: -; v_gene: TRBV6-5; j_gene: TRBJ2-7; abundance: -; CDR3aa: CASRKDQGSDEQYF; CDR3nt: TGTGCCAGCAGGAAAGACCAAGGGTCGGACGAGCAGTACTTC
d_gene: -; v_gene: TRBV4-1; j_gene: TRBJ1-2; abundance: -; CDR3aa: CASSQDGGSLYGYTF; CDR3nt: TGCGCCAGCAGCCAAGATGGGGGATCCCTATACGGCTACACCTTC
d_gene: -; v_gene: TRBV18; j_gene: TRBJ1-5; abundance: -; CDR3aa: CASSTEGNQPQHF; CDR3nt: TGTGCCAGCTCAACCGAGGGGAATCAGCCCCAGCATTTT
d_gene: -; v_gene: TRBV6-5; j_gene: TRBJ1-2; abundance: -; CDR3aa: CASSRAHTYGYTF; CDR3nt: TGTGCCAGCAGTCGCGCGCATACTTATGGCTACACCTTC
d_gene: TRBD2; v_gene: TRBV7-8; j_gene: TRBJ2-1; abundance: -; CDR3aa: CASSLVLAGAPSLRGEQFF; CDR3nt: TGTGCCAGCAGCTTAGTATTAGCGGGGGCTCCCTCTCTTAGAGGTGAGCAGTTCTTC
d_gene: -; v_gene: TRBV7-8; j_gene: TRBJ1-5; abundance: -; CDR3aa: CASSLGGSQPQHF; CDR3nt: TGTGCCAGCAGCTTAGGTGGGAGTCAGCCCCAGCATTTT
d_gene: -; v_gene: TRBV30; j_gene: TRBJ1-5; abundance: -; CDR3aa: CAWSVARTRLSNQPQHF; CDR3nt: TGTGCCTGGAGTGTAGCCAGAACCCGCCTTAGCAATCAGCCCCAGCATTTT
d_gene: -; v_gene: TRBV10-2; j_gene: TRBJ1-5; abundance: -; CDR3aa: CASNQGGGDQPQHF; CDR3nt: TGCGCCAGCAATCAGGGTGGTGGGGATCAGCCCCAGCATTTT
d_gene: -; v_gene: TRBV28; j_gene: TRBJ1-1; abundance: -; CDR3aa: CASSYKGEAFF; CDR3nt: TGTGCCAGCAGTTATAAAGGTGAAGCTTTCTTT
d_gene: -; v_gene: TRBV27; j_gene: TRBJ1-6; abundance: -; CDR3aa: CASSSMGGYNSPLHF; CDR3nt: TGTGCCAGCAGTTCAATGGGGGGTTATAATTCACCCCTCCACTTT
d_gene: -; v_gene: TRBV3-1/TRBV3-2; j_gene: TRBJ1-1; abundance: -; CDR3aa: CASSLTVNTEAFF; CDR3nt: TGTGCCAGCAGCCTCACAGTGAACACTGAAGCTTTCTTT
d_gene: -; v_gene: TRBV4-1; j_gene: TRBJ2-3; abundance: -; CDR3aa: CASSQDGRGTDTQYF; CDR3nt: TGCGCCAGCAGCCAAGATGGTCGGGGAACAGATACGCAGTATTTT
d_gene: -; v_gene: TRBV5-1; j_gene: TRBJ1-1; abundance: -; CDR3aa: CASGAGAGNTEAFF; CDR3nt: TGCGCCAGCGGGGCAGGGGCCGGGAACACTGAAGCTTTCTTT
d_gene: -; v_gene: TRBV12-5; j_gene: TRBJ1-5; abundance: -; CDR3aa: CASGLRGVRDQPQHF; CDR3nt: TGTGCTAGTGGTTTGCGGGGGGTACGTGATCAGCCCCAGCATTTT
d_gene: -; v_gene: TRBV20-1; j_gene: TRBJ1-2; abundance: -; CDR3aa: CSARGGYGYTF; CDR3nt: TGCAGTGCCAGGGGAGGGTATGGCTACACCTTC
d_gene: TRBD1; v_gene: TRBV24-1; j_gene: TRBJ2-2; abundance: -; CDR3aa: CATSDQTGTNTGELFF; CDR3nt: TGTGCCACCAGTGATCAGACAGGGACGAACACCGGGGAGCTGTTTTTT
d_gene: -; v_gene: TRBV6-6; j_gene: TRBJ1-1; abundance: -; CDR3aa: CASTLAKGGNTEAFF; CDR3nt: TGTGCCAGCACCCTAGCAAAGGGTGGAAACACTGAAGCTTTCTTT
d_gene: -; v_gene: TRBV9; j_gene: TRBJ1-1; abundance: -; CDR3aa: CASSVVLLNTEAFF; CDR3nt: TGTGCCAGCAGCGTAGTACTCCTGAACACTGAAGCTTTCTTT
d_gene: -; v_gene: TRBV10-3; j_gene: TRBJ1-2; abundance: -; CDR3aa: CATQVGGPGYGYTF; CDR3nt: TGTGCCACCCAAGTCGGGGGGCCGGGCTATGGCTACACCTTC